This T cell receptor beta chain was observed in a study of cytomegalovirus exposure and HLA in healthy donors. This CDR3 comprises 16 residues. The ends were cut back, 3 bases at V and 2 bases at J, with 11 bases in the middle. Germline V gives CDR1 MRHNA, CDR2 SNTAGT. Only in-frame clones appear in the TCRdb table, and some are missing; sequencing was by immunoSEQ multiplex PCR. The sample comprises around 150,000 clones, 70% to 90% of which are singletons, and over 3% rests with the top ten. This TCR was sampled from a woman between 18 and 29 years old in good health and CMV-seropositive. The chain couples TRBV6-4 to TRBJ2-6; tentatively, D is TRBD1 (6 bases). Input material: PBMCs. CDR3 bases: TGTGCCAGCAGTGAGGTCTCAGGGGCTGGGGCCAACGTCCTGACTTTC. Encoded protein: CASSEVSGAGANVLTF.